This T cell receptor (beta chain) is from a study of beta chain features in type 1 diabetes. Study outcomes and limitations: When Type 1 diabetes patients were examined, their TCRB CDR3s proved moderately but significantly shorter in all four CD4+ subsets.

The entirety of the isolated RNA underwent reverse transcription, so expressed TCRB transcripts were sequenced. Produced via immunoSEQ multiplex PCR; TCRdb's table is partial and in-frame only. This sample has 630,000 or so clones; around 15% occur once, and the top ten carry less than 0.04%. In germline, CDR1 is GTSNPN, CDR2 SVGIG (reference sequence). Trimming left V 3 bases short and J 0 bases short, with 11 bases between. The CDR3 covers 14 residues. This clone was observed a handful of times. Its target is unknown. The receptor was isolated from a man between 18 and 35 years old with type 1 diabetes. The chain employs TRBV30 and TRBJ2-5; D is unclear. The sample was naive CD4+ T cells from blood. DNA of the CDR3: TGTGCCTGGAGCCCAATGGGGAACCAAGAGACCCAGTACTTC. Its protein product is CAWSPMGNQETQYF.